The 25 T cell receptor beta chains below all came from one sample that was sequenced in a study of sequential checkpoint blockade in melanoma. Data came from immunoSEQ multiplex PCR; TCRdb stores just in-frame clones and leaves some out. The sample shows fewer than 25,000 clones, 80% to 90% of them seen only once. Described treatment: randomized to nivolumab then ipilimumab (arm A) or the reverse (arm B). The sample here was CD8+ T cells sorted from blood (inferred from file names), taken from a patient given nivolumab and ipilimumab in sequence. These TCRs come from a human donor with melanoma.

The V and J genes are TRBV2 and TRBJ2-1, with 7 nucleotides matching TRBD1. The V gene's germline CDR1 is SNHLY and CDR2 FYNNEI. This CDR3 spans 15 amino acids. Trimming cost V 5 bases and J 5 bases; bases outside gene matches: 9. The CDR3 sequence is CASSLDRVVNNEQFF. CDR3 DNA sequence: TGTGCCAGCAGTCTCGACAGGGTCGTCAACAATGAGCAGTTCTTC.

J is TRBJ2-1 and V is TRBV28; 8 bases fit TRBD2. Trimming removed 6 bases from V and 4 bases from J; junction bases left unmatched: 8. The CDR3 is made up of 15 amino acids. CDR1 and CDR2 from the germline V gene are MDHEN and SYDVKM. The CDR3 sequence: CASSTSQRGYNEQFF. CDR3 DNA: TGTGCCAGCAGCACTTCTCAGCGGGGGTACAATGAGCAGTTCTTC. Full variable domain (remainder filled in from reference TRBV28 and TRBJ2-1): DVKVTQSSRYLVKRTGEKVFLECVQDMDHENMFWYRQDPGLGLRLIYFSYDVKMKEKGDIPEGYSVSREKKERFSLILESASTNQTSMYLCASSTSQRGYNEQFFGPGTRLTVL.

This chain joins TRBV19 and TRBJ1-5; tentative D call: TRBD1 (6 bases). V shed 1 base and J shed 1 base, with 8 bases lying between them. CDR3 length: 15 residues. Germline V lookup: CDR1 LNHDA, CDR2 SQIVND (reference sequence). The CDR3 DNA sequence: TGTGCCAGTAGTATAGTCAGGGGAAGCAATCAGCCCCAGCATTTT. This gives the protein CASSIVRGSNQPQHF. Together with reference TRBV19 and TRBJ1-5, the CDR3 gives the full variable domain: DGGITQSPKYLFRKEGQNVTLSCEQNLNHDAMYWYRQDPGQGLRLIYYSQIVNDFQKGDIAEGYSVSREKKESFPLTVTSAQKNPTAFYLCASSIVRGSNQPQHFGDGTRLSIL.

This clone was seen only a few times. The chain combines TRBV2 with TRBJ1-1; D is possibly TRBD1 (5 bases). CDR1 SNHLY and CDR2 FYNNEI come from the germline V gene. The V end lost 2 bases, the J end lost 3 bases, and 13 bases lay between the germline ends. CDR3 length: 15 residues. The CDR3 loop is CASSEWAGQDTEAFF. Written as DNA, the CDR3 is TGTGCCAGCAGTGAATGGGCAGGGCAGGACACTGAAGCTTTCTTT.

The chain couples TRBV28 to TRBJ1-1; no clear D. The length of the CDR3 is 13 residues. The V end was cut by 7 bases, the J end by 0 bases, with 9 bases between. CDR1 and CDR2 (germline): MDHEN, SYDVKM. CDR3 nucleotide sequence: TGTGCCAGCACCCTGAGCCTGAACACTGAAGCTTTCTTT. Protein: CASTLSLNTEAFF. The complete variable domain, with remaining parts taken from reference TRBV28 and TRBJ1-1, reads DVKVTQSSRYLVKRTGEKVFLECVQDMDHENMFWYRQDPGLGLRLIYFSYDVKMKEKGDIPEGYSVSREKKERFSLILESASTNQTSMYLCASTLSLNTEAFFGQGTRLTVV.

This CDR3 reads CASSLDPSYEQYF. The DNA of the CDR3 is TGCGCCAGCAGCTTAGATCCCAGTTACGAGCAGTACTTC. This chain links TRBV5-1 with TRBJ2-7, with D hard to call. Per germline, CDR1 SGHRS and CDR2 YFSETQ. The ends were cut back, 2 bases at V and 4 bases at J, with 10 bases in the middle. This CDR3 is built from 13 residues. The full variable domain, completed using reference TRBV5-1 and TRBJ2-7, is KAGVTQTPRYLIKTRGQQVTLSCSPISGHRSVSWYQQTPGQGLQFLFEYFSETQRNKGNFPGRFSGRQFSNSRSEMNVSTLELGDSALYLCASSLDPSYEQYFGPGTRLTVT.

The J gene is TRBJ1-1, the V gene TRBV19; D is possibly TRBD1 (5 bases). V lost 6 bases to trimming and J lost 1 base, with 6 bases between them. CDR1 is LNHDA and CDR2 is SQIVND in the germline V gene (reference sequence). CDR3 length equals 12 residues. CDR3 sequence reads: CASRDTNTEAFF. The CDR3 region has the DNA TGTGCCAGTAGGGACACGAACACTGAAGCTTTCTTT.

This chain links TRBV10-1 with TRBJ2-3; tentative D call: TRBD2 (5 bases). Per germline, CDR1 WNHNN and CDR2 SYGVQD (reference sequence). The CDR3 sequence is 13 residues long. Trimming shortened V by 2 bases and J by 6 bases, and 9 bases separated the two germline ends. CDR3 in amino acids: CASSEATGDTQYF. DNA of the CDR3: TGCGCCAGCAGTGAGGCTACGGGGGATACGCAGTATTTT.

This rearrangement joins TRBV19 to TRBJ2-4; D may be TRBD1 (6 bases). Trimming took off 1 base at V and 2 bases at J, with 15 bases between the two ends. Germline values: CDR1 LNHDA, CDR2 SQIVND (reference sequence). CDR3 length equals 17 residues. DNA of the CDR3: TGTGCCAGTAGTATAGGTCAGGGGACACCTCCCAAAAACATTCAGTACTTC. This sequence encodes CASSIGQGTPPKNIQYF.

This chain links TRBV28 with TRBJ2-7; 9 bases line up with TRBD1. Germline V gives CDR1 MDHEN, CDR2 SYDVKM. J lost 3 bases, V lost 4 bases, and 4 bases had no gene match. The CDR3 spans 14 residues. CDR3 residues: CASSSPGQGYEQYF. For the CDR3, the DNA is TGTGCCAGCAGTTCACCGGGACAGGGCTACGAGCAGTACTTC.

Only one count was recorded for this clone. The genes are TRBV5-5 and TRBJ1-2; 7 positions agree with TRBD1. V gave up 4 bases and J gave up 5 bases; unmatched junction bases: 17. Germline V gives CDR1 SGHKS, CDR2 YYEKEE (reference sequence). This CDR3 has 17 residues. The DNA of the CDR3 is TGTGCCAGCAGCCCGGTGGGACAGAATTTAGGGTGGTATGGCTACACCTTC. Translation gives CASSPVGQNLGWYGYTF.

The chain has TRBV27 and TRBJ1-5, with TRBD1 matching 7 bases. The V gene end was trimmed by 6 bases and the J gene end by 6 bases; junction bases not matched to a gene: 14. Germline V gene data show CDR1 as MNHEY and CDR2 as SMNVEV (reference sequence). The CDR3 consists of 16 residues. The CDR3 DNA follows: TGTGCCAGCAGCCTAAATTACAGGGGTTTGAGTCAGCCCCAGCATTTT. This encodes CASSLNYRGLSQPQHF.

This chain uses TRBV27 with TRBJ2-7; D not certain. The CDR3 runs to 12 residues. In germline, CDR1 is MNHEY, CDR2 SMNVEV (reference sequence). Trimming removed 2 bases at V and 5 bases at J, with 7 bases between. The CDR3 loop is CASSLLGDEQYF. The CDR3 DNA sequence: TGTGCCAGCAGTTTACTAGGCGACGAGCAGTACTTC.

The table lists this clone with a count of one. The chain has TRBV9 and TRBJ1-1; TRBD1 matches 8 bases. This CDR3 spans 14 amino acids. The germline CDR1 and CDR2 sequences are SGDLS and YYNGEE. Trimming at V came to 3 bases and at J to 8 bases, leaving 9 bases not matched to a gene. Written as DNA, the CDR3 is TGTGCCAGCAGCGCTCGAGCAGGGGGCCGCGAAGCTTTCTTT. Translation gives CASSARAGGREAFF.

This clone was detected once. The chain couples TRBV30 to TRBJ1-1; D gene unclear. The germline gives CDR1 GTSNPN, CDR2 SVGIG (reference sequence). V was pared by 2 bases and J by 10 bases, with 11 bases between. CDR3 length equals 11 residues. This CDR3 is CAWSPLAGAFF. Here the CDR3 DNA reads TGTGCCTGGAGTCCCCTAGCAGGAGCTTTCTTT.

V is TRBV5-5 and J is TRBJ1-2; 9 positions agree with TRBD1. The CDR3 has 14 amino acids. Trimming at V came to 7 bases and at J to 0 bases, leaving 4 bases not matched to a gene. Germline V gene lookup returns CDR1 SGHKS and CDR2 YYEKEE (reference sequence). CDR3 in DNA: TGTGCCAGCTCGGACAGGGGAGCTAACTATGGCTACACCTTC. It translates to CASSDRGANYGYTF.

The CDR3 loop is CASSSSGRYTGELFF. As DNA, the CDR3 is TGCGCCAGCAGCTCCTCCGGGAGGTACACCGGGGAGCTGTTTTTT. This sequence joins TRBV5-1 and TRBJ2-2, with 7 bases lining up with TRBD2. The CDR3 totals 15 residues. With V trimmed by 3 bases and J by 3 bases, 5 bases remained unmatched. Germline V gene sequence: CDR1 SGHRS, CDR2 YFSETQ.

The chain couples TRBV12-5 to TRBJ1-6; D call uncertain. The CDR3 runs 15 residues. The germline V gene has CDR1 LGHNT and CDR2 FRNRAP. Deletions cut 5 bases from V and 0 bases from J, with 8 bases between. The CDR3 protein is CASGEVSSYNSPLHF. CDR3 bases: TGTGCTAGTGGTGAGGTGAGCTCCTATAATTCACCCCTCCACTTT.

The CDR3 bases are TGTGCCAGCAGTTCGCTTCTAACAGGGACCGGGGAGCTGTTTTTT. Its protein is CASSSLLTGTGELFF. J is TRBJ2-2 and V is TRBV28; possibly TRBD1 for D (6 bases). The CDR3 sequence is 15 residues long. Trimming pared 4 bases from V and 5 bases from J, leaving 14 bases between. CDR1 is MDHEN, CDR2 SYDVKM, per germline.

V is TRBV6-4 and J is TRBJ2-1; 8 nucleotides align to TRBD2. The CDR3 sequence is 16 residues long. Germline V CDR1 and CDR2: MRHNA, SNTAGT. V trimming: 1 base; J trimming: 0 bases; junction bases outside the gene matches: 2. The DNA of the CDR3 is TGTGCCAGCAGTGACTTAAGCGGGAGCTCCTACAATGAGCAGTTCTTC. Protein sequence: CASSDLSGSSYNEQFF.

This clone was seen only a few times. The V gene is TRBV18, the J gene TRBJ1-4, with TRBD1 matching over 8 bases. With V trimmed by 5 bases and J by 0 bases, 11 bases remained unmatched. CDR1 KGHSH and CDR2 LQKENI come from the germline V gene. This CDR3 has 18 residues. CDR3 in DNA: TGTGCCAGCTCATCGGACAGGGAAATCGGGGCAACTAATGAAAAACTGTTTTTT. Its translation: CASSSDREIGATNEKLFF.

V usage is TRBV5-1 and J usage is TRBJ2-1, with 8 bases lining up with TRBD2. The V segment lost 0 bases and the J segment 3 bases; nucleotides outside the gene matches: 8. Germline values: CDR1 SGHRS, CDR2 YFSETQ. The CDR3 is 17 amino acids. Here the CDR3 DNA reads TGCGCCAGCAGCTTGGGGGTCGGGCGGGGGGTCTACAATGAGCAGTTCTTC. Protein: CASSLGVGRGVYNEQFF.

J is TRBJ2-7 and V is TRBV30, with TRBD2 matching 15 bases. Germline V gene data show CDR1 as GTSNPN and CDR2 as SVGIG (reference sequence). With 3 bases clipped from V and 3 bases from J, the junction kept 6 bases outside the gene matches. The CDR3 totals 16 residues. The CDR3 region has the DNA TGTGCCTGGAGCGCCGGGACTAGCGGGAGGAACTACGAGCAGTACTTC. Its translation is CAWSAGTSGRNYEQYF.

Remarks on this clone: One end of the junction does not line up with germline, which may come from a read error. CDR3 sequence reads: CVSSQERGNEQFF. DNA of the CDR3: TGCGTCAGCAGCCAAGAAAGGGGTAATGAGCAGTTCTTC. The chain is built from TRBV4-1 and TRBJ2-1; possibly TRBD1 for D (5 bases). This CDR3 spans 13 amino acids. The V gene's germline CDR1 is MGHRA and CDR2 YSYEKL.

The V gene is TRBV5-1, the J gene TRBJ2-4, with D unresolved. Germline V CDR1 and CDR2: SGHRS, YFSETQ. CDR3 size: 17 residues. With 4 bases removed from V and 0 bases from J, the gap between germline ends came to 17 bases. In DNA, the CDR3 is TGCGCCAGCAGCCCCGCCGGGTCGATGCTAGCCAAAAACATTCAGTACTTC. This translates into CASSPAGSMLAKNIQYF.